The 5 T cell receptor beta chains listed next were all sequenced from one sample in a study of blood T cell repertoires in COVID-19 (dated by TCRdb to about 2020). The library was built by means of the immunoSEQ multiplex PCR assay. TCRdb limited this immuneACCESS table to in-frame rearrangements with V and J called. A share of clones is missing; checked studies link under half to unresolved V genes, and the rest is unexplained. The table for this sample lists about 100,000 clones; 90% to 95% of them were counted only once. The biggest ten clones account for approximately 15% of the sample. Source material: peripheral blood. These receptors all stem from a man between 50 and 59 years old with acute or convalescent COVID-19.

This clone was found once. This chain links TRBV7-6 with TRBJ2-7; perhaps TRBD2 as D (5 bases). Germline loops: CDR1 SGHVS, CDR2 FNYEAQ. CDR3 length: 15 amino acids. The V gene lost 2 bases and the J gene lost 0 bases, with 11 bases spanning the gap. This CDR3 reads CASSLSSGSSYEQYF. CDR3 bases: TGTGCCAGCAGCTTATCAAGCGGAAGCTCCTACGAGCAGTACTTC.

The genes are TRBV9 and TRBJ2-7, with 8 bases fitting TRBD2. This CDR3 has 15 amino acids. Germline V gene data show CDR1 as SGDLS and CDR2 as YYNGEE. With V trimmed by 4 bases and J by 4 bases, 10 bases remained unmatched. DNA of the CDR3: TGTGCCAGCAGCCTAACCGGGACTAGTGGGTACGAGCAGTACTTC. Amino acids: CASSLTGTSGYEQYF.

V and J are TRBV6-2 or TRBV6-3 and TRBJ1-2; TRBD1 agrees at 7 bases. The V gene's germline CDR1 is MNHEY and CDR2 SVGEGT. The CDR3 is 14 amino acids. The V and J ends lost 5 bases and 5 bases, in that order; junction bases with no gene match: 8. The CDR3 nucleotides read TGTGCCAGCAGTCTACAGGGGATTCAGTATGGCTACACCTTC. Its translation is CASSLQGIQYGYTF.

This sequence joins TRBV19 and TRBJ2-2; 11 bases line up with TRBD2. CDR1 is LNHDA and CDR2 is SQIVND in the germline V gene (reference sequence). This CDR3 contains 19 residues. V shed 1 base and J 3 bases; nucleotides not matched to a gene: 10. CDR3 DNA: TGTGCCAGTAGTATAGTGGTTAGGACTAGCGGGTCTCACACCGGGGAGCTGTTTTTT. Translated, it gives CASSIVVRTSGSHTGELFF.

The rearrangement uses TRBV6-5 and TRBJ1-5, with D perhaps matching TRBD1 (6 bases). The CDR3 runs to 13 residues. V was cut by 5 bases and J by 9 bases, with 14 bases left in between. Looked up from germline, CDR1 is MNHEY and CDR2 is SVGAGI. The CDR3 loop is CASSLQGFVPQHF. The CDR3 nucleotides read TGTGCCAGCAGTCTACAGGGTTTTGTGCCCCAGCATTTT.